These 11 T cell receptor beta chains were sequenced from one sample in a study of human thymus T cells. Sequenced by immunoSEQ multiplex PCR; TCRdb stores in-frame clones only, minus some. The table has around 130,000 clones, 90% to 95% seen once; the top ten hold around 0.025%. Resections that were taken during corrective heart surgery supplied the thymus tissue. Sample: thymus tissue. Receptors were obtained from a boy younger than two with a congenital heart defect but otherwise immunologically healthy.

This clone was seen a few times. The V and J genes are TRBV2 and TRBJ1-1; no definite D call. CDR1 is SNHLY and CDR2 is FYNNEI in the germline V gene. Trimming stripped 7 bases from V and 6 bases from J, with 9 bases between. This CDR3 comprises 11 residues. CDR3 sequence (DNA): TGTGCCAGCATTAGAGGAGCTGAAGCTTTCTTT. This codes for CASIRGAEAFF.

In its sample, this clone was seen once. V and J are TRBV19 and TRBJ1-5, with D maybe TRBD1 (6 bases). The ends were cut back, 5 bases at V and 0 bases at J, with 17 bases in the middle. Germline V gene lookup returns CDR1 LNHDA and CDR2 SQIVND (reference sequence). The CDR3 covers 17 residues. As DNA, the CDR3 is TGTGCCAGTAGTCCGGTCGGGGGCAGGGTTAGCAATCAGCCCCAGCATTTT. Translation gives CASSPVGGRVSNQPQHF.

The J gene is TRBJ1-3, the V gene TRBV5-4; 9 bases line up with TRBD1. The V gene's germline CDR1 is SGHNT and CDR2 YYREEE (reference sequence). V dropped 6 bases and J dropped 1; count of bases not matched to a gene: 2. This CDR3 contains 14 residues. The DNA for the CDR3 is TGTGCCAGCATCGACAGGGGGTCTGGAAACACCATATATTTT. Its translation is CASIDRGSGNTIYF.

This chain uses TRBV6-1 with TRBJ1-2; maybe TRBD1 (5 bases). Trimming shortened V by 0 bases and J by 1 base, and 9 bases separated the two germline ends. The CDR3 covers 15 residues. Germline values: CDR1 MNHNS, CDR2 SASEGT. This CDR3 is CASSEALDSNYGYTF. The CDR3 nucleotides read TGTGCCAGCAGTGAAGCGCTTGACAGTAACTATGGCTACACCTTC.

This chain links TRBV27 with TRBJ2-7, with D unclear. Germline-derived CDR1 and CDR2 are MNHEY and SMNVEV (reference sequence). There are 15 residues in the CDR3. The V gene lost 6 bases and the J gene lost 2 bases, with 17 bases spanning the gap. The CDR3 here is CASSPSPDGPYEQYF. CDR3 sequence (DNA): TGTGCCAGCAGCCCCTCTCCGGACGGACCCTACGAGCAGTACTTC.

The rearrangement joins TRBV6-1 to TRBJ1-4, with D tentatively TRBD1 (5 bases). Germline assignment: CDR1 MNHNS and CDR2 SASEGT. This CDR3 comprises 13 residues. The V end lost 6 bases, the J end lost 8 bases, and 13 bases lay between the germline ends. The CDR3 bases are TGTGCCAGCAGGGCAGGGAGGGGCGAAAAACTGTTTTTT. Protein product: CASRAGRGEKLFF.

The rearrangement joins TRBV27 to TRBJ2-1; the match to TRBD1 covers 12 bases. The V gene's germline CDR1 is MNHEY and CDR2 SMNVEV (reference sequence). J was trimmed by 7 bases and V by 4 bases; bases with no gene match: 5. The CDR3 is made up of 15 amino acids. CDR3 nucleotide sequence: TGTGCCAGCAGTTCGCCGGGACAGGGGGCAAATGAGCAGTTCTTC. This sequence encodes CASSSPGQGANEQFF.

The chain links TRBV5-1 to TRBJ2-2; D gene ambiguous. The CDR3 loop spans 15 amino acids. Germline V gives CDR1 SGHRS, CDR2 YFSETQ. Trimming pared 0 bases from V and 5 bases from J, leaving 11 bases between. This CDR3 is CASSLGSRRTGELFF. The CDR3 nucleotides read TGCGCCAGCAGCTTGGGATCCAGGAGAACCGGGGAGCTGTTTTTT.

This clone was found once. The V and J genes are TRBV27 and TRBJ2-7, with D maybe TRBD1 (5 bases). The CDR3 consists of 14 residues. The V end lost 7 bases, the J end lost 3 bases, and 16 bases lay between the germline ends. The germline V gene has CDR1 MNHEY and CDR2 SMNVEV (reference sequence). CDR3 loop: CASTRIAGIYEQYF. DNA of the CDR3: TGTGCCAGCACCCGAATAGCAGGGATCTACGAGCAGTACTTC.

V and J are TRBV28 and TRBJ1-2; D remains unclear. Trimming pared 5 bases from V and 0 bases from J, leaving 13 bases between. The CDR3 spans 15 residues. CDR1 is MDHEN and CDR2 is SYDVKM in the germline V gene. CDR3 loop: CASSPEAEPNYGYTF. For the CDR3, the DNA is TGTGCCAGCAGTCCCGAGGCCGAGCCTAACTATGGCTACACCTTC.

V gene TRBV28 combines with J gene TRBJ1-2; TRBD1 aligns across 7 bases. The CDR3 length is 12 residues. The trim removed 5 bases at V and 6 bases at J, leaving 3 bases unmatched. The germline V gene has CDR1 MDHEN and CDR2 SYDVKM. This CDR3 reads CASSPTGDGYTF. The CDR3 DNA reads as TGTGCCAGCAGTCCTACAGGGGATGGCTACACCTTC.